Described below is a single T cell receptor beta chain sequence and its context. Its specificity is unknown. The sample comes from a study of cytomegalovirus exposure and HLA in healthy donors. V shed 8 bases and J 5 bases; nucleotides not matched to a gene: 8. Per the germline V gene, CDR1 is ENHRY and CDR2 is SYGVKD. The CDR3 sequence is 14 residues long. In the PCR, 60 Vbeta and 13 Jbeta primers were used. The repertoire was sequenced with immunoSEQ multiplex PCR; TCRdb's copy has only in-frame clones and lacks some. Its clone listing holds some 200,000 clones. General study findings and limits: Later on, analysis showed that most CMV-associated TCR beta chains appeared to be HLA-restricted. In all likelihood, a cluster of highly shared sequence variants was a sequencing artifact.

Source material: PBMCs. The V and J genes are TRBV10-3 and TRBJ2-3; the match to TRBD2 covers 9 bases. This receptor was obtained from a woman in her late teens or twenties in good health and CMV-seropositive. The CDR3 spells CAILAGALGDTQYF. In DNA form, the CDR3 reads TGTGCCATCTTAGCGGGGGCCCTGGGAGATACGCAGTATTTT.